These 15 T cell receptor beta chains were all obtained from the same sample, sequenced in a study of T-cell memory formation after mild COVID-19. TCRdb re-called the 5' RACE reads with MiXCR, one entry per CDR3 protein. The sample has approximately 240,000 distinct CDR3 sequences, about 15% seen once. Sample: PBMCs or a T cell subset sorted from them (not recorded which). The receptor set was obtained from a man younger than 30 who had mild COVID-19 (a few samples of this study predate the infection). Cell type and time point are not known.

The rearrangement joins TRBV27 to TRBJ1-1; D is possibly TRBD1 (5 bases). The V gene's germline CDR1 is MNHEY and CDR2 SMNVEV (reference sequence). The CDR3 length is 15 residues. V dropped 4 bases and J dropped 5 bases, with 17 bases sitting between them. CDR3 DNA: TGTGCCAGCAGTTCTAGGGGCAGGTGGACAACTGAAGCTTTCTTT. As protein: CASSSRGRWTTEAFF.

The sample holds many counts of this clonotype. The chain links TRBV7-2 to TRBJ2-3; no firm D call. Germline V gene data show CDR1 as SGHTA and CDR2 as FQGNSA. This CDR3 is built from 14 residues. V was cut by 8 bases and J by 1 base, with 13 bases left in between. The CDR3 spells CASRPAFGTDTQYF. The CDR3 nucleotides read TGTGCCAGCCGCCCGGCATTCGGCACAGATACGCAGTATTTT.

This clonotype was seen only once. This rearrangement joins TRBV24-1 to TRBJ2-3; D call uncertain. Between the trimmed V and J ends, which lost 10 bases and 1 base, there was a span of 5 bases. The CDR3 is 11 amino acids. Germline CDR1 reads KGHDR; CDR2 reads SFDVKD. CDR3 in amino acids: CATAGTDTQYF. The CDR3 DNA reads as TGTGCCACGGCCGGCACAGATACGCAGTATTTT.

This clonotype appeared many times. The V call is TRBV12-3 or TRBV12-4, the J call TRBJ1-5; 7 bases match TRBD1. The CDR3 consists of 13 residues. Unmatched junction bases numbered 2, after V lost 5 bases and J lost 4 bases. CDR3 DNA sequence: TGTGCCAGCAGTGCACAGGGGAATCAGCCCCAGCATTTT. Amino acids: CASSAQGNQPQHF.

Ten or more counts support this clonotype. The rearrangement joins TRBV10-3 to TRBJ1-1; 8 positions match TRBD1. The CDR3 sequence is 13 residues long. Germline assignment: CDR1 ENHRY and CDR2 SYGVKD. Unmatched junction bases numbered 1, after V lost 3 bases and J lost 4 bases. As DNA, the CDR3 is TGTGCCATCAGTGAACAGGGGGGCACTGAAGCTTTCTTT. Encoded protein: CAISEQGGTEAFF.

This clonotype was counted ten times or more. This chain uses TRBV18 with TRBJ1-2; tentative D call: TRBD1 (6 bases). This CDR3 has 12 amino acids. With 6 bases removed from V and 8 bases from J, the gap between germline ends came to 13 bases. Germline V lookup: CDR1 KGHSH, CDR2 LQKENI. The CDR3 here is CASSPDSRGYTF. The CDR3 nucleotides are TGTGCCAGCTCCCCGGACAGTAGGGGCTACACCTTC.

This clonotype was seen a handful of times. The chain joins TRBV4-3 to TRBJ2-1; D may be TRBD2 (5 bases). In germline, CDR1 is LGHNA, CDR2 YSLEER. The length of the CDR3 is 14 residues. Trimming took 0 bases from V and 8 from J, leaving 11 bases between them. CDR3 sequence reads: CASSQDRTADEQFF. Here the CDR3 DNA reads TGCGCCAGCAGCCAAGATAGGACTGCGGATGAGCAGTTCTTC.

The chain links TRBV5-1 to TRBJ2-3; a possible D gene is TRBD2 (5 bases). Germline V gene lookup returns CDR1 SGHRS and CDR2 YFSETQ. Trimming took off 5 bases at V and 6 bases at J, with 22 bases between the two ends. The CDR3 extends over 16 amino acids. Here the CDR3 reads CASRPLAGPLIDTQYF. The CDR3 DNA is TGCGCCAGCAGGCCGCTCGCGGGCCCTTTGATTGATACGCAGTATTTT.

This clonotype was detected a few times. The chain recombines TRBV12-3 or TRBV12-4 with TRBJ1-1; D unclear. The V gene lost 1 base and the J gene lost 2 bases, with 8 bases spanning the gap. The CDR3 contains 14 residues. The CDR3 bases are TGTGCCAGCAGTTTAGTCCACAGTAACACTGAAGCTTTCTTT. Translating it yields CASSLVHSNTEAFF.

Only a few counts were recorded for this clonotype. DNA of the CDR3: TGTGCCAGCAGCGCAGACGGGACAGCCTACTATGGCTACACCTTC. Its translation: CASSADGTAYYGYTF. The V call is TRBV7-2, the J call TRBJ1-2; 7 nucleotides match TRBD1. V gave up 5 bases and J gave up 3 bases; unmatched junction bases: 9. CDR1 is SGHTA, CDR2 FQGNSA, per germline. The CDR3 consists of 15 residues. The variable domain in full, completed from reference TRBV7-2 and TRBJ1-2, reads GAGVSQSPSNKVTEKGKDVELRCDPISGHTALYWYRQSLGQGLEFLIYFQGNSAPDKSGLPSDRFSAERTGGSVSTLTIQRTQQEDSAVYLCASSADGTAYYGYTFGSGTRLTVV.

This chain connects TRBV6-5 to TRBJ2-2; D possibly corresponds to TRBD2 (6 bases). Germline V gene lookup returns CDR1 MNHEY and CDR2 SVGAGI. This CDR3 comprises 14 residues. V was cut by 6 bases and J by 4 bases, with 12 bases left in between. Here the CDR3 DNA reads TGTGCCAGCAGCCGGGCGGGGACCACCGGGGAGCTGTTTTTT. This sequence encodes CASSRAGTTGELFF.

This clonotype showed up just a few times. The chain combines TRBV28 with TRBJ2-3; 12 bases are a match to TRBD1. The CDR3 contains 18 residues. V lost 4 bases and J lost 5; bases outside the gene matches: 13. The V gene's germline CDR1 is MDHEN and CDR2 SYDVKM. The CDR3 region has the DNA TGTGCCAGCAGTTCCTACCTGGGACAGGGGGCTAGTGAAGATACGCAGTATTTT. It translates to CASSSYLGQGASEDTQYF.

This clonotype turned up a few times. The V gene is TRBV4-3, the J gene TRBJ2-5, with 10 positions matching TRBD2. Unmatched junction bases numbered 5, after V lost 0 bases and J lost 4 bases. The CDR3 contains 16 residues. The V gene's germline CDR1 is LGHNA and CDR2 YSLEER. Here the CDR3 DNA reads TGCGCCAGCAGCCAAGATAAGCGGGGGGGCCCAGAGACCCAGTACTTC. This codes for CASSQDKRGGPETQYF.

The chain joins TRBV7-3 to TRBJ2-7; D remains ambiguous. This CDR3 has 13 residues. Per the germline V gene, CDR1 is SGHTA and CDR2 is FQGTGA. V gave up 3 bases and J gave up 6 bases, with 12 bases separating them. CDR3 residues: CASSFGADGEQYF. The CDR3 DNA reads TGTGCCAGCAGCTTCGGCGCAGACGGCGAGCAGTACTTC.

Only a few counts were recorded for this clonotype. The chain links TRBV7-9 to TRBJ2-6; 7 bases are shared with TRBD1. Trimming at V came to 5 bases and at J to 1 base, leaving 11 bases not matched to a gene. The CDR3 consists of 18 residues. Per germline, CDR1 SEHNR and CDR2 FQNEAQ (reference sequence). The CDR3 here is CASSAIWDSPSGANVLTF. As DNA, the CDR3 is TGTGCCAGCAGCGCGATCTGGGACAGCCCGTCTGGGGCCAACGTCCTGACTTTC.